This TCR beta chain was obtained from a study of T cells in Graves' hyperthyroidism and ophthalmopathy. Findings and limits, study-wide: Ophthalmopathy cases were set apart from stable hyperthyroidism by a 13 V-J model. Most thyroid clonotypes expanded above 0.001 appeared in blood too.

It was RNA transcripts that yielded the amplified TCR beta CDR3 regions. A set of HTBI primers served as the primers for a first-round RT-PCR of the TCR CDR3. Using its own MiXCR run on the multiplex PCR reads, TCRdb lists one record per CDR3 protein. The sample yields hundreds of thousands of distinct CDR3 sequences, over 12% seen once. Individuals with ophthalmopathy presented a Clinical Activity Score of at least 3, a NOSPECS grade of at least 4 and a duration under 3 months. Thyroid ultrasound and orbital computed tomography, with clinical symptoms and serum thyroxine and TRAb, informed diagnoses. The CDR3 is 14 residues long. Trimming removed 4 bases at V and 5 bases at J, with 17 bases between. In germline, CDR1 is SQVTM, CDR2 ANQGSEA. This clonotype was observed a handful of times. What it binds is unknown.

The sequenced material came from blood. This chain connects TRBV29-1 to TRBJ1-2; D is ambiguous. This sequence was found in a man over 45 with Graves' ophthalmopathy. This chain's CDR3 is CSVVETLPQYGYTF. CDR3 DNA: TGCAGCGTTGTCGAGACCCTACCGCAATATGGCTACACCTTC. Together with reference TRBV29-1 and TRBJ1-2, the CDR3 gives the full variable domain: SAVISQKPSRDICQRGTSLTIQCQVDSQVTMMFWYRQQPGQSLTLIATANQGSEATYESGFVIDKFPISRPNLTFSTLTVSNMSPEDSSIYLCSVVETLPQYGYTFGSGTRLTVV.